The 8 T cell receptor beta chains reported below all come from one sample, sequenced in a study of shared clonotypes between healthy human individuals. Clones were read by immunoSEQ multiplex PCR, and TCRdb kept only the in-frame ones, dropping some. The sample has about 690,000 clones, roughly 91% seen once; the top ten hold 34%. Sequencing used memory CD8+ T cells from PBMCs. This sample's subset: CD45RO+ cells pooled with CCR7-negative TemRA cells. These receptors were taken from a man in his late teens or twenties in good health. Some clones in this sample may be carry-over from other donors' samples.

This rearrangement joins TRBV7-9 to TRBJ2-3; TRBD1 matches 9 bases. V lost 5 bases and J lost 6; bases outside the gene matches: 12. Per germline, CDR1 SEHNR and CDR2 FQNEAQ (reference sequence). This CDR3 has 16 residues. The CDR3 DNA follows: TGTGCCAGCAGCGTCACAGGGGGCCCTCCCCGGGATACGCAGTATTTT. Protein: CASSVTGGPPRDTQYF.

CDR3 region: CSVVGVTYEQYF. In DNA form, the CDR3 reads TGCAGCGTTGTAGGTGTTACCTACGAGCAGTACTTC. The gene calls are TRBV29-1 and TRBJ2-7, with D unclear. Per germline, CDR1 SQVTM and CDR2 ANQGSEA. V lost 4 bases and J 2 bases, leaving 9 bases between the germline ends. The CDR3 has 12 amino acids.

The CDR3 loop is CASSLERDRVDTIYF. In DNA, the CDR3 is TGTGCCAGCAGCTTGGAAAGGGACAGGGTGGACACCATATATTTT. V is TRBV5-6 and J is TRBJ1-3; 9 bases are shared with TRBD1. The CDR3 loop spans 15 amino acids. Germline loops: CDR1 SGHDT, CDR2 YYEEEE. V shed 0 bases and J 8 bases; nucleotides not matched to a gene: 6.

The chain couples TRBV4-2 to TRBJ2-2; possibly TRBD2 for D (5 bases). Trimming pared 0 bases from V and 5 bases from J, leaving 16 bases between. CDR1 and CDR2 (germline): LGHNA, YNFKEQ. The CDR3 length is 17 residues. This CDR3 is CASSQDLEVLATGELFF. In nucleotides, the CDR3 is TGTGCCAGCAGCCAAGATCTGGAGGTGCTCGCGACCGGGGAGCTGTTTTTT.

V usage is TRBV9 and J usage is TRBJ1-3; D is possibly TRBD1 (5 bases). The CDR3 is 16 amino acids. Germline V gene data show CDR1 as SGDLS and CDR2 as YYNGEE. With 3 bases removed from V and 1 base from J, the gap between germline ends came to 14 bases. The CDR3 DNA reads as TGTGCCAGCAGCGGCCCGAGGGGAGATTCTGGAAACACCATATATTTT. Protein sequence: CASSGPRGDSGNTIYF.

This sequence joins TRBV19 and TRBJ2-3; D call uncertain. The CDR3 loop spans 12 amino acids. Per germline, CDR1 LNHDA and CDR2 SQIVND (reference sequence). V was cut by 2 bases and J by 3 bases, with 3 bases left in between. The CDR3 DNA reads as TGTGCCAGTAGTATAACGACAGATACGCAGTATTTT. It specifies CASSITTDTQYF.

The chain carries TRBV5-6 and TRBJ2-4; 7 nucleotides match TRBD1. V was pared by 1 base and J by 15 bases, with 7 bases of the junction left unmatched. The CDR3 consists of 12 residues. The germline CDR1 and CDR2 sequences are SGHDT and YYEEEE. This CDR3 reads CASSLQTGVRYF. The DNA of the CDR3 is TGTGCCAGCAGCTTGCAAACAGGGGTCCGGTACTTC.

This sequence joins TRBV29-1 and TRBJ1-2; 7 bases match TRBD1. Per germline, CDR1 SQVTM and CDR2 ANQGSEA. The length of the CDR3 is 18 residues. V lost 7 bases, J lost 4 bases, and 24 bases stayed unmatched. Here the CDR3 reads CSAILQGGPPSSFYGYTF. The CDR3 region has the DNA TGCAGCGCGATTCTTCAGGGGGGACCCCCTTCATCATTCTATGGCTACACCTTC. The variable domain in full, completed from reference TRBV29-1 and TRBJ1-2, reads SAVISQKPSRDICQRGTSLTIQCQVDSQVTMMFWYRQQPGQSLTLIATANQGSEATYESGFVIDKFPISRPNLTFSTLTVSNMSPEDSSIYLCSAILQGGPPSSFYGYTFGSGTRLTVV.